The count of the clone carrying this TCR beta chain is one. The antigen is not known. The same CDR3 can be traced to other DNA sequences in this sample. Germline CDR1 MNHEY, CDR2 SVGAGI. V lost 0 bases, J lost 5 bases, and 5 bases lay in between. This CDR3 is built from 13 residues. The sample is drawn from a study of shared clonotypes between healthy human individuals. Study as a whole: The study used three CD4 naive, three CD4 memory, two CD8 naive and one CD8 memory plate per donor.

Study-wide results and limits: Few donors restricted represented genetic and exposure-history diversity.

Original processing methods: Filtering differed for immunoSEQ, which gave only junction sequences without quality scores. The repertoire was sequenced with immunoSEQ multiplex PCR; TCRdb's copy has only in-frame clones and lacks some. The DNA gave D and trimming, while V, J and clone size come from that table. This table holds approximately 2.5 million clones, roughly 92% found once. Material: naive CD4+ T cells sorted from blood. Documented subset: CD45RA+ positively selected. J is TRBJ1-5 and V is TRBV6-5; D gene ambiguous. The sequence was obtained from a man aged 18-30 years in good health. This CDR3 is CASSYSRDQPQHF. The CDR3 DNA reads TGTGCCAGCAGTTACTCTAGAGATCAGCCCCAGCATTTT.